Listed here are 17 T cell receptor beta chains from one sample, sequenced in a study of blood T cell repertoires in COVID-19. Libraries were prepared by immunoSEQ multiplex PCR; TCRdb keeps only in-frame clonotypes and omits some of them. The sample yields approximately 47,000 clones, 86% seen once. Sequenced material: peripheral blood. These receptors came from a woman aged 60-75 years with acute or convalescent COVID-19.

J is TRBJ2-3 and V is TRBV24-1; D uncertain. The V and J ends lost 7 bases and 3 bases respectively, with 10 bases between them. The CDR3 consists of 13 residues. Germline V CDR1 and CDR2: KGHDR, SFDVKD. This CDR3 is CATRGHSTDTQYF. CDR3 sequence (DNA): TGTGCCACCAGGGGCCATAGTACAGATACGCAGTATTTT.

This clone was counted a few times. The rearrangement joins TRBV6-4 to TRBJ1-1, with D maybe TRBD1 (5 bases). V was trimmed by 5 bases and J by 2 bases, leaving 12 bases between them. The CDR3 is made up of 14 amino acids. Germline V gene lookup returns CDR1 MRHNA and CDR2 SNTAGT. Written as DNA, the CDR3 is TGTGCCAGCAGTAGGTGGGGGGGAAACACTGAAGCTTTCTTT. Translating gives CASSRWGGNTEAFF.

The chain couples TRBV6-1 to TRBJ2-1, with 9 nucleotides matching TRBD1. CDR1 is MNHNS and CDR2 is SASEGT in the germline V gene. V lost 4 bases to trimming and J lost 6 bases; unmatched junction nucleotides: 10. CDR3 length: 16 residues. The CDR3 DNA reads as TGTGCCAGCAGTGCCTCCGGGACAGGGTTTTCCAATGAGCAGTTCTTC. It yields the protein CASSASGTGFSNEQFF.

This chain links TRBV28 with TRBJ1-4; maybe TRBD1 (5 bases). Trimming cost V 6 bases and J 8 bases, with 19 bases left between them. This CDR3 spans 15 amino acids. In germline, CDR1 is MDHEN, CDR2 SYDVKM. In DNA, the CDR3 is TGTGCCAGCAGGACAGAAGGCAGGTTGGGCGAAAAACTGTTTTTT. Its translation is CASRTEGRLGEKLFF. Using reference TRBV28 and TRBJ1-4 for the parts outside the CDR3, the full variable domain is DVKVTQSSRYLVKRTGEKVFLECVQDMDHENMFWYRQDPGLGLRLIYFSYDVKMKEKGDIPEGYSVSREKKERFSLILESASTNQTSMYLCASRTEGRLGEKLFFGSGTQLSVL.

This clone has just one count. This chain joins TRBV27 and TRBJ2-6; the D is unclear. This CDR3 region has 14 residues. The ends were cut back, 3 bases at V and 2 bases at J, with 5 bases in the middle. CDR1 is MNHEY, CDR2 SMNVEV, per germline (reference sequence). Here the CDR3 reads CASSFNTGANVLTF. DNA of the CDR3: TGTGCCAGCAGTTTTAATACTGGGGCCAACGTCCTGACTTTC.

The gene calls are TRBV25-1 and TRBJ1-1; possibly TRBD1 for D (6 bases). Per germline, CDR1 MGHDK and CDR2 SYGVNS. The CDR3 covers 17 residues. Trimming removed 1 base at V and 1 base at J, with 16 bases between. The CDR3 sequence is CASSESGRGPKNTEAFF. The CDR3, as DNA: TGTGCCAGCAGTGAATCGGGCAGGGGCCCTAAGAACACTGAAGCTTTCTTT.

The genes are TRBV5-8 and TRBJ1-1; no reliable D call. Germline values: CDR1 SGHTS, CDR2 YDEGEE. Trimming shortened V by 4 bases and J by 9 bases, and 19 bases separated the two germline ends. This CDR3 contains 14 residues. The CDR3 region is CASSPTRGGVKAFF. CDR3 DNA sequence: TGTGCCAGCAGCCCCACCCGGGGTGGCGTTAAAGCTTTCTTT.

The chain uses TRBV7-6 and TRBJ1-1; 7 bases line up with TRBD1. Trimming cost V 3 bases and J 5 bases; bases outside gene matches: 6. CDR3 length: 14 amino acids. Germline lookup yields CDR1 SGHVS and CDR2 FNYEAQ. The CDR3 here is CASSLEGAGTEAFF. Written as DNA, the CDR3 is TGTGCCAGCAGCTTGGAGGGGGCAGGGACTGAAGCTTTCTTT.

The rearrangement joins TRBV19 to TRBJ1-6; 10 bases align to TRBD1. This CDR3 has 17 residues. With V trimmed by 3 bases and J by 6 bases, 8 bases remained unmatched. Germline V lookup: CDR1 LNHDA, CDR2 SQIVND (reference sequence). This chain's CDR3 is CASSILRTGGRNSPLHF. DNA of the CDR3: TGTGCCAGTAGTATTCTCCGGACAGGGGGTCGTAATTCACCCCTCCACTTT. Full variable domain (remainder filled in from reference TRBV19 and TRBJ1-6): DGGITQSPKYLFRKEGQNVTLSCEQNLNHDAMYWYRQDPGQGLRLIYYSQIVNDFQKGDIAEGYSVSREKKESFPLTVTSAQKNPTAFYLCASSILRTGGRNSPLHFGNGTRLTVT.

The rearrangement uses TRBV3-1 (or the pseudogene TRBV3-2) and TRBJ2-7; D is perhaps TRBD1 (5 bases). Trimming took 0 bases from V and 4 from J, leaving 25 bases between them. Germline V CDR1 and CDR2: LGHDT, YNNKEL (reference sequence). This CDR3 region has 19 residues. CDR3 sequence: CASSQDPIPGATRIYEQYF. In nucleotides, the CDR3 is TGTGCCAGCAGCCAAGATCCAATACCTGGGGCCACCCGAATTTACGAGCAGTACTTC.

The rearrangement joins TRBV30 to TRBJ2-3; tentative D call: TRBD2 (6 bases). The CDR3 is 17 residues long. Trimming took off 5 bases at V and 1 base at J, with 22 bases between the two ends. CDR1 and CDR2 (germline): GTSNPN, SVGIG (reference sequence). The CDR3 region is CAWCGGKNAICTDTQYF. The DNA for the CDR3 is TGTGCCTGGTGTGGAGGGAAAAATGCCATCTGCACAGATACGCAGTATTTT.

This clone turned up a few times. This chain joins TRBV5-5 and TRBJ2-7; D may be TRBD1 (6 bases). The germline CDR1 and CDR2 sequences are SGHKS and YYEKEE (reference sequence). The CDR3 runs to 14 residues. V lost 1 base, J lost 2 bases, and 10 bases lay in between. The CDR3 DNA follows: TGTGCCAGCAGCTTGTACAGGGACGCCTACGAGCAGTACTTC. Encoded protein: CASSLYRDAYEQYF. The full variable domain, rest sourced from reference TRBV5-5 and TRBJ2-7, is DAGVTQSPTHLIKTRGQQVTLRCSPISGHKSVSWYQQVLGQGPQFIFQYYEKEERGRGNFPDRFSARQFPNYSSELNVNALLLGDSALYLCASSLYRDAYEQYFGPGTRLTVT.

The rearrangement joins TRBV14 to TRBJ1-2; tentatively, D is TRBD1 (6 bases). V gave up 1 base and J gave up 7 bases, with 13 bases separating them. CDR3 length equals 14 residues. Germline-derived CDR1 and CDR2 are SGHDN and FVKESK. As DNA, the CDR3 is TGTGCCAGCAGCCAAGTAGCTGGGGGCTTTGGCTACACCTTC. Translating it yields CASSQVAGGFGYTF.

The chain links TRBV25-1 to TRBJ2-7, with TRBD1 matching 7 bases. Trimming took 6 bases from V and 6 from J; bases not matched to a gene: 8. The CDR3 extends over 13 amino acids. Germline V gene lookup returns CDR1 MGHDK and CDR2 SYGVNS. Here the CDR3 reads CASSPGQVGEQYF. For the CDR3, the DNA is TGTGCCAGCAGCCCCGGACAGGTCGGCGAGCAGTACTTC.

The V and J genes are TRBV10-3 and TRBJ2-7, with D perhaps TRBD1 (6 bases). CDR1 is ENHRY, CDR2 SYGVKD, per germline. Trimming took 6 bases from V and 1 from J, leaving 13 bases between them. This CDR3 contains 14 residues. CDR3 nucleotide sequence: TGTGCCATCAGACCCTACAGGGCATCCTACGAGCAGTACTTC. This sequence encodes CAIRPYRASYEQYF.

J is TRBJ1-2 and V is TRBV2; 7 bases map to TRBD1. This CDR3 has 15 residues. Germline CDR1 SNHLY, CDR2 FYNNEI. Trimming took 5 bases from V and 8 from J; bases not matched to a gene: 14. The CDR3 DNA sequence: TGTGCCAGCAGTTCTCGACCCGGGACAGTCAACGGCTACACCTTC. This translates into CASSSRPGTVNGYTF. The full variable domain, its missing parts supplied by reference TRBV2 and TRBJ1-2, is EPEVTQTPSHQVTQMGQEVILRCVPISNHLYFYWYRQILGQKVEFLVSFYNNEISEKSEIFDDQFSVERPDGSNFTLKIRSTKLEDSAMYFCASSSRPGTVNGYTFGSGTRLTVV.

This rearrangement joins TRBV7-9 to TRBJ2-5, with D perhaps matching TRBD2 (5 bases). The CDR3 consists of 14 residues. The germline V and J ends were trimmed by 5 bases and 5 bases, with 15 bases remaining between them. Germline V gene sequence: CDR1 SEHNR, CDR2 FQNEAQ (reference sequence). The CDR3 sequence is CASSPIGVGETQYF. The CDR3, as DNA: TGTGCCAGCAGCCCTATCGGGGTTGGGGAGACCCAGTACTTC.